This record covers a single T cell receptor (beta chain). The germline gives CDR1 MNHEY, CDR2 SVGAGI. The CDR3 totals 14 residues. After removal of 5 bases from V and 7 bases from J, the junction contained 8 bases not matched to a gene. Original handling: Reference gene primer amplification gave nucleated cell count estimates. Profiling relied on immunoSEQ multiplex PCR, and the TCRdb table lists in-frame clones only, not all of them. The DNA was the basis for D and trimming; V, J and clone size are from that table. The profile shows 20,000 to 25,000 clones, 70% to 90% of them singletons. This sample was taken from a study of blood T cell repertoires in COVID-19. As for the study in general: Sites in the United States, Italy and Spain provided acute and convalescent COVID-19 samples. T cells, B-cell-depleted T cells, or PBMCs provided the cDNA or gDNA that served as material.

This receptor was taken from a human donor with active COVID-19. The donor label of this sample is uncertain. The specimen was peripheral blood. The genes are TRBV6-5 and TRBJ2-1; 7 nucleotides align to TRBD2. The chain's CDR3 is CASSLGGGPNEQFF. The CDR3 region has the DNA TGTGCCAGCAGTCTGGGGGGAGGGCCGAATGAGCAGTTCTTC.